These 23 T cell receptor beta chains share one sample of origin, sequenced in a study of beta chain features in type 1 diabetes. Sequencing targeted expressed TCRB transcripts, as all isolated RNA had been reverse transcribed. Generated by immunoSEQ multiplex PCR, the TCRdb table keeps only in-frame clones and is missing some. The sample lists a few hundred thousand clones, approximately 9.9% occurring once. Sequences were obtained from naive CD4+ T cells from blood. The receptors come from a woman in her thirties in good health.

In this sample, this clone turned up a few times. J is TRBJ2-6 and V is TRBV2; no reliable D call. The CDR3 sequence is 15 residues long. V lost 6 bases and J 3 bases, leaving 12 bases between the germline ends. CDR1 is SNHLY and CDR2 is FYNNEI in the germline V gene. The CDR3 sequence is CASRVLEFGANVLTF. Here the CDR3 DNA reads TGTGCCAGCAGGGTGTTGGAGTTTGGGGCCAACGTCCTGACTTTC.

The rearrangement uses TRBV7-6 and TRBJ2-7, with 7 bases that match TRBD1. This CDR3 spans 14 amino acids. V lost 1 base and J lost 2; bases outside the gene matches: 2. Germline lookup yields CDR1 SGHVS and CDR2 FNYEAQ. CDR3 bases: TGTGCCAGCAGCTTAGTTCAGGGGGCCTACGAGCAGTACTTC. Amino acids: CASSLVQGAYEQYF.

V gene TRBV7-2 combines with J gene TRBJ1-5, with D unresolved. The germline gives CDR1 SGHTA, CDR2 FQGNSA. The CDR3 runs 16 residues. V dropped 1 base and J dropped 0 bases, with 10 bases sitting between them. CDR3 in DNA: TGTGCCAGCAGCTTAGAGTCCCGAGTTAGCAATCAGCCCCAGCATTTT. Its protein is CASSLESRVSNQPQHF.

This clone was counted only a few times. The chain combines TRBV6-6 with TRBJ2-1; a weak D match, TRBD2 (6 bases). CDR1 and CDR2 from the germline V gene are MNHNY and SVGAGI (reference sequence). This CDR3 is 14 amino acids long. The V and J ends lost 0 bases and 8 bases respectively, with 11 bases between them. The CDR3 nucleotides read TGTGCCAGCAGTTACTCTACTAGCAGCGATGAGCAGTTCTTC. This sequence encodes CASSYSTSSDEQFF.

This clone has only a few counts. CDR3 nucleotides: TGTGCCAGCTCACCGTTGGACAGGGCTGATACGCAGTATTTT. Its protein is CASSPLDRADTQYF. The chain employs TRBV18 and TRBJ2-3; 8 bases fit TRBD1. The J segment lost 6 bases and the V segment lost 3 bases, leaving 5 bases of the junction unmatched. The length of the CDR3 is 14 residues. Germline loops: CDR1 KGHSH, CDR2 LQKENI.

This clone showed up just a few times. The gene calls are TRBV7-3 and TRBJ2-3; 13 bases map to TRBD2. This CDR3 has 16 residues. The ends lost 5 bases at V and 3 bases at J; junction bases unmatched: 5. From germline, CDR1 is SGHTA and CDR2 FQGTGA. CDR3 DNA sequence: TGTGCCAGCAGCCTCGGGACTAGCGGGAAGACAGATACGCAGTATTTT. It translates to CASSLGTSGKTDTQYF.

For this clone: Additional DNA sequences in this sample encode the identical CDR3. This rearrangement joins TRBV18 to TRBJ2-5; D is perhaps TRBD1 (6 bases). V was clipped by 2 bases and J by 1 base, with 8 bases between them. This CDR3 has 14 residues. Germline assignment: CDR1 KGHSH and CDR2 LQKENI. Written as DNA, the CDR3 is TGTGCCAGCTCACCAACAGGGCGCCAAGAGACCCAGTACTTC. It yields the protein CASSPTGRQETQYF.

This chain joins TRBV5-1 and TRBJ2-7, with 7 positions matching TRBD1. The J call may be faulty, since TRBJ2-1 better matches the DNA end. The CDR3 loop spans 14 amino acids. The germline V gene has CDR1 SGHRS and CDR2 YFSETQ. CDR3 coding DNA: TGCGCCAGCAGCTTCAGGGACAGCTACAATGAGCAGTTCTTC. It specifies CASSFRDSYNEQFF.

This clone has more than one count but fewer than ten. CDR3: CASSHPGQGTGETQYF. DNA for the CDR3: TGTGCCAGCTCACACCCGGGACAGGGGACAGGAGAGACCCAGTACTTC. The rearrangement links TRBV18 to TRBJ2-5; the match to TRBD1 covers 10 bases. This CDR3 region has 16 residues. In germline, CDR1 is KGHSH, CDR2 LQKENI. J gave up 4 bases and V 4 bases, and 9 bases lay outside the gene matches.

This clone was observed at least ten times. This rearrangement joins TRBV4-2 to TRBJ2-5, with 8 bases that match TRBD2. Germline values: CDR1 LGHNA, CDR2 YNFKEQ. V lost 1 base to trimming and J lost 5 bases; unmatched junction nucleotides: 0. CDR3 length: 13 amino acids. The CDR3 protein is CASSQGGRETQYF. DNA of the CDR3: TGTGCCAGCAGCCAAGGCGGGAGGGAGACCCAGTACTTC.

This clone appeared a few times. The rearrangement uses TRBV6-6 and TRBJ1-5, with D uncertain. Germline-derived CDR1 and CDR2 are MNHNY and SVGAGI (reference sequence). The CDR3 consists of 13 residues. Trimming took off 6 bases at V and 9 bases at J, with 15 bases between the two ends. The CDR3 nucleotides read TGTGCCAGCAGCCGTGGCATCGTTGGGCCCCAGCATTTT. Its translation is CASSRGIVGPQHF.

This clone occurred once. The chain uses TRBV5-6 and TRBJ2-6; the match to TRBD1 covers 7 bases. From germline, CDR1 is SGHDT and CDR2 YYEEEE. This CDR3 is 17 amino acids long. J gave up 1 base and V 0 bases, and 4 bases lay outside the gene matches. The CDR3 DNA is TGTGCCAGCAGCTTGGTCAGGGGGTATTCTGGGGCCAACGTCCTGACTTTC. It is translated as CASSLVRGYSGANVLTF.

A few counts support this clone. V gene TRBV14 combines with J gene TRBJ2-5, with a possible D match to TRBD1 (5 bases). Trimming removed 1 base from V and 2 bases from J, with 11 bases in between. The CDR3 covers 15 residues. Germline assignment: CDR1 SGHDN and CDR2 FVKESK. The CDR3 DNA follows: TGTGCCAGCAGCCAAGTAACAGGACCTCAAGAGACCCAGTACTTC. This codes for CASSQVTGPQETQYF.

This clone was counted only a few times. V and J are TRBV19 and TRBJ1-5; 10 bases map to TRBD1. The CDR3 consists of 15 residues. Looked up from germline, CDR1 is LNHDA and CDR2 is SQIVND (reference sequence). The V segment lost 10 bases and the J segment 3 bases; nucleotides outside the gene matches: 9. CDR3 coding DNA: TGTGCCACGACTTGGGACAGGGGTACCAATCAGCCCCAGCATTTT. It specifies CATTWDRGTNQPQHF.

This clone has more than one count but fewer than ten. The chain employs TRBV6-6 and TRBJ2-3; TRBD1 aligns across 9 bases. V lost 2 bases, J lost 5 bases, and 5 bases stayed unmatched. CDR1 and CDR2 from the germline V gene are MNHNY and SVGAGI (reference sequence). There are 15 residues in the CDR3. The CDR3 DNA reads as TGTGCCAGCAGTTACAAGGACAGGGGCAGAGATACGCAGTATTTT. Translating gives CASSYKDRGRDTQYF.

This chain uses TRBV28 with TRBJ2-1, with 10 positions matching TRBD2. J gave up 10 bases and V 10 bases, and 7 bases lay outside the gene matches. Germline CDR1 reads MDHEN; CDR2 reads SYDVKM. The CDR3 extends over 12 amino acids. CDR3 sequence reads: CATGLASREQFF. The CDR3 region has the DNA TGTGCCACGGGACTAGCGTCTAGGGAGCAGTTCTTC.

Comments on this clone: The junction departs from the called germline gene at one end, perhaps through a read error. The V gene is TRBV28, the J gene TRBJ2-7; tentative D call: TRBD2 (5 bases). CDR3 length equals 11 residues. Germline V gene sequence: CDR1 MDHEN, CDR2 SYDVKM. As DNA, the CDR3 is TGTGCCAGCAGTTTTGGGGAACGGCGGGACTTC. Residues: CASSFGERRDF.

This clone was seen only a few times. V and J are TRBV10-3 and TRBJ2-4, with D possibly TRBD1 on 5 matching bases. Germline V CDR1 and CDR2: ENHRY, SYGVKD. CDR3 length: 13 residues. V was trimmed by 3 bases and J by 7 bases, leaving 10 bases between them. This CDR3 is CAISESQGNIQYF. CDR3 nucleotide sequence: TGTGCCATCAGTGAATCCCAGGGCAACATTCAGTACTTC.

The chain has TRBV30 and TRBJ2-1; D remains unclear. The V and J ends lost 3 bases and 0 bases respectively, with 6 bases between them. Germline V gene data show CDR1 as GTSNPN and CDR2 as SVGIG (reference sequence). The CDR3 contains 13 residues. CDR3 bases: TGTGCCTGGAGCCAGCGCTCCTACAATGAGCAGTTCTTC. Amino acid sequence: CAWSQRSYNEQFF.

The chain is built from TRBV7-9 and TRBJ2-3, with TRBD2 as a possible D gene (6 bases). CDR3 length: 14 residues. Germline V gives CDR1 SEHNR, CDR2 FQNEAQ (reference sequence). V shed 5 bases and J shed 5 bases, with 14 bases lying between them. The CDR3 region has the DNA TGTGCCAGCAGCCGAAGAACGGGGGTAGATACGCAGTATTTT. Its translation is CASSRRTGVDTQYF.

The chain carries TRBV19 and TRBJ1-5, with unresolved D. The V end was cut by 3 bases, the J end by 7 bases, with 7 bases between. The CDR3 consists of 12 residues. Germline V lookup: CDR1 LNHDA, CDR2 SQIVND (reference sequence). CDR3 sequence (DNA): TGTGCCAGTAGTATCCAGTGGCAGCCCCAGCATTTT. Its protein is CASSIQWQPQHF.

This clone was picked up a small number of times. V usage is TRBV5-1 and J usage is TRBJ2-5; TRBD2 might be the D (6 bases). This CDR3 region has 15 residues. Trimming cost V 1 base and J 5 bases, with 15 bases left between them. Germline assignment: CDR1 SGHRS and CDR2 YFSETQ. The CDR3 DNA reads as TGCGCCAGCAGCTTGACGGGTCCCGGAGGGGAGACCCAGTACTTC. It translates to CASSLTGPGGETQYF.

This clone was detected only a few times. The genes are TRBV14 and TRBJ2-1, with TRBD1 matching over 8 bases. The CDR3 totals 14 residues. Losses at the gene ends were 3 bases for V and 8 bases for J; bases not matched to a gene: 6. Germline V lookup: CDR1 SGHDN, CDR2 FVKESK. The CDR3 nucleotides are TGTGCCAGCAGCCAGGTTGGACAGGGTTATGAGCAGTTCTTC. As protein: CASSQVGQGYEQFF.